These 22 T cell receptor beta chains came from one sample sequenced in a study of shared clonotypes between healthy human individuals. Repertoires were generated with immunoSEQ multiplex PCR, while TCRdb's copy carries only in-frame clones and drops some. The sample consists of around 1.6 million clones, 95% to 99% of them appearing once. The material sequenced was naive CD4+ T cells sorted from blood. Sample subset: CD45RA+ positively selected. The receptors were sampled from a man under 40 in good health.

The chain joins TRBV20-1 to TRBJ1-5; D ambiguous. The CDR3 covers 10 residues. Germline V gene sequence: CDR1 DFQATT, CDR2 SNEGSKA (reference sequence). Trimming left V 6 bases short and J 5 bases short, with 5 bases between. The CDR3 loop is CSAKYQPQHF. The CDR3 bases are TGCAGTGCCAAATATCAGCCCCAGCATTTT.

The V call is TRBV7-2, the J call TRBJ1-2; D may be TRBD1 (6 bases). V was trimmed by 1 base and J by 6 bases, leaving 15 bases between them. The CDR3 is 15 amino acids. Germline CDR1 is SGHTA and CDR2 is FQGNSA. DNA of the CDR3: TGTGCCAGCAGCTTAGTCGTGTGGGCAGGGGATGGCTACACCTTC. Encoded protein: CASSLVVWAGDGYTF.

The table lists this clone with a count of one. The chain carries TRBV7-2 and TRBJ2-3; D remains unclear. This CDR3 has 17 residues. V gave up 6 bases and J gave up 6 bases, with 25 bases separating them. CDR1 SGHTA and CDR2 FQGNSA come from the germline V gene. The CDR3 nucleotides read TGTGCCAGCAGAATCGCCCCACTACTACGTGCGCTGGATACGCAGTATTTT. Translating it yields CASRIAPLLRALDTQYF.

CDR3 DNA sequence: TGTGCCAGCAGCTTTACGGGACAGACCACGTTGCAGTACTTC. Its translation: CASSFTGQTTLQYF. The gene calls are TRBV5-4 and TRBJ2-7, with 7 bases identical to TRBD1. CDR3 length equals 14 residues. Trimming at V came to 2 bases and at J to 9 bases, leaving 11 bases not matched to a gene. Germline V gene data show CDR1 as SGHNT and CDR2 as YYREEE (reference sequence).

V gene TRBV6-1 combines with J gene TRBJ2-1, with D perhaps TRBD2 (5 bases). The germline gives CDR1 MNHNS, CDR2 SASEGT. The V gene lost 8 bases and the J gene lost 0 bases, with 14 bases spanning the gap. The CDR3 spans 15 residues. The CDR3 spells CASYLAPSSYNEQFF. CDR3 DNA sequence: TGTGCCAGCTACCTAGCTCCAAGCTCCTACAATGAGCAGTTCTTC.

The rearrangement links TRBV5-1 to TRBJ1-4; D not resolved. Germline CDR1 is SGHRS and CDR2 is YFSETQ. This CDR3 comprises 15 residues. Trimming pared 4 bases from V and 0 bases from J, leaving 10 bases between. The CDR3 DNA reads as TGCGCCAGCAGCGTCGGCGACGCAACTAATGAAAAACTGTTTTTT. The encoded protein is CASSVGDATNEKLFF.

The V and J genes are TRBV7-9 and TRBJ2-5, with 8 bases matching TRBD2. From germline, CDR1 is SEHNR and CDR2 FQNEAQ (reference sequence). The CDR3 loop spans 16 amino acids. The V and J ends lost 5 bases and 4 bases, in that order; junction bases with no gene match: 12. CDR3: CASSPRGRLAGETQYF. The CDR3 DNA reads TGTGCCAGCAGCCCTCGGGGGAGGCTAGCGGGAGAGACCCAGTACTTC.

The chain links TRBV9 to TRBJ2-7; 9 bases map to TRBD2. The junction had 7 bases not matched to a gene; V was cut back by 0 bases and J by 0 bases. Per the germline V gene, CDR1 is SGDLS and CDR2 is YYNGEE. The CDR3 runs to 17 residues. The CDR3 DNA reads TGTGCCAGCAGCGTAGGGCTAGCGGGATCCAGCTCCTACGAGCAGTACTTC. Its translation: CASSVGLAGSSSYEQYF.

Note on this clone: Sequence at one end of the junction differs from germline and may be a read error. The chain is built from TRBV11-2 and TRBJ2-4; no clear D gene. Per the germline V gene, CDR1 is SGHAT and CDR2 is FQNNGV. The CDR3 extends over 15 amino acids. CDR3 amino acids: CASGLAPGAKNIQYF. The CDR3 DNA reads as TGTGCCAGCGGCTTGGCCCCAGGAGCCAAAAACATTCAGTACTTC.

The chain links TRBV5-1 to TRBJ2-1; 10 nucleotides align to TRBD1. Germline V gene data show CDR1 as SGHRS and CDR2 as YFSETQ. The V gene end was trimmed by 1 base and the J gene end by 5 bases; junction bases not matched to a gene: 3. This CDR3 is 15 amino acids long. The chain's CDR3 is CASSLIGQGDNEQFF. The CDR3, as DNA: TGCGCCAGCAGCTTGATTGGACAGGGGGACAATGAGCAGTTCTTC.

The rearrangement links TRBV11-3 to TRBJ1-2; no firm D call. The germline V and J ends were trimmed by 0 bases and 8 bases, with 16 bases remaining between them. This CDR3 is 15 amino acids long. Germline CDR1 and CDR2: SGHNT and YENEEA. The CDR3 is CASSLDCGRSTGYTF. The CDR3 DNA sequence: TGTGCCAGCAGCTTAGATTGCGGGAGGAGTACGGGCTACACCTTC. The whole variable domain, filled in from reference TRBV11-3 and TRBJ1-2, reads EAGVVQSPRYKIIEKKQPVAFWCNPISGHNTLYWYLQNLGQGPELLIRYENEEAVDDSQLPKDRFSAERLKGVDSTLKIQPAELGDSAVYLCASSLDCGRSTGYTFGSGTRLTVV.

The J gene is TRBJ1-5, the V gene TRBV2; D possibly corresponds to TRBD1 (5 bases). The CDR3 loop spans 17 amino acids. Deletions cut 6 bases from V and 0 bases from J, with 18 bases between. In germline, CDR1 is SNHLY, CDR2 FYNNEI. The CDR3 nucleotides are TGTGCCAGCAGCTTCTCAACGGGGCAAGATAGCAATCAGCCCCAGCATTTT. Its translation is CASSFSTGQDSNQPQHF.

For this clone: Other DNA sequences in the same sample also yield this CDR3. The V call is TRBV2, the J call TRBJ2-7; no reliable D call. Germline assignment: CDR1 SNHLY and CDR2 FYNNEI. V lost 1 base, J lost 1 base, and 8 bases lay in between. The CDR3 covers 14 residues. The CDR3, as DNA: TGTGCCAGCAGTGAAGGAGGAAGGTCCTACGAGCAGTACTTC. Protein sequence: CASSEGGRSYEQYF. Variable domain in full (rest from reference TRBV2 and TRBJ2-7): EPEVTQTPSHQVTQMGQEVILRCVPISNHLYFYWYRQILGQKVEFLVSFYNNEISEKSEIFDDQFSVERPDGSNFTLKIRSTKLEDSAMYFCASSEGGRSYEQYFGPGTRLTVT.

The gene calls are TRBV11-2 and TRBJ2-1; 8 bases agree with TRBD2. This CDR3 is built from 16 residues. CDR1 and CDR2 (germline): SGHAT, FQNNGV. V lost 5 bases to trimming and J lost 1 base; unmatched junction nucleotides: 7. The CDR3 coding sequence is TGTGCCAGCAGCCTCCAAGCGGGAGAGTCCTACAATGAGCAGTTCTTC. It is translated as CASSLQAGESYNEQFF. The full variable domain, with the rest looked up from reference TRBV11-2 and TRBJ2-1, is EAGVAQSPRYKIIEKRQSVAFWCNPISGHATLYWYQQILGQGPKLLIQFQNNGVVDDSQLPKDRFSAERLKGVDSTLKIQPAKLEDSAVYLCASSLQAGESYNEQFFGPGTRLTVL.

A single count supports this clone. This chain joins TRBV18 and TRBJ1-1; tentatively, D is TRBD1 (6 bases). Germline values: CDR1 KGHSH, CDR2 LQKENI. The CDR3 sequence is 16 residues long. The V gene lost 1 base and the J gene lost 3 bases, with 15 bases spanning the gap. Here the CDR3 reads CASSPLAGERHTEAFF. CDR3 nucleotides: TGTGCCAGCTCACCACTCGCAGGGGAAAGGCACACTGAAGCTTTCTTT.

The chain links TRBV5-4 to TRBJ2-2; D unresolved. The germline gives CDR1 SGHNT, CDR2 YYREEE (reference sequence). This CDR3 spans 13 amino acids. V was trimmed by 0 bases and J by 7 bases, leaving 7 bases between them. This CDR3 is CASSLGPNGELFF. The DNA for the CDR3 is TGTGCCAGCAGCTTGGGCCCGAACGGGGAGCTGTTTTTT.

This clone came up once. The chain links TRBV5-1 to TRBJ1-1; D might be TRBD1 (6 bases). CDR3 length: 17 residues. The V end lost 4 bases, the J end lost 0 bases, and 19 bases lay between the germline ends. Germline CDR1 SGHRS, CDR2 YFSETQ. The CDR3 region has the DNA TGCGCCAGCAGCCCGGAGGGGGGGCCGCCTTTGAACACTGAAGCTTTCTTT. Translating it yields CASSPEGGPPLNTEAFF. Using reference TRBV5-1 and TRBJ1-1 for the parts outside the CDR3, the full variable domain is KAGVTQTPRYLIKTRGQQVTLSCSPISGHRSVSWYQQTPGQGLQFLFEYFSETQRNKGNFPGRFSGRQFSNSRSEMNVSTLELGDSALYLCASSPEGGPPLNTEAFFGQGTRLTVV.

This rearrangement joins TRBV18 to TRBJ2-1; the match to TRBD2 covers 11 bases. The CDR3 consists of 15 residues. The germline V gene encodes CDR1 KGHSH and CDR2 LQKENI. The junction had 3 bases not matched to a gene; V was cut back by 3 bases and J by 5 bases. DNA for the CDR3: TGTGCCAGCTCACCGACTAGCGGGACTGACAATGAGCAGTTCTTC. Translating it yields CASSPTSGTDNEQFF.

About this clone itself: A read error may account for a junction end that differs from germline. The chain carries TRBV29-1 and TRBJ2-5; 12 positions agree with TRBD2. The CDR3 sequence is 15 residues long. CDR1 and CDR2 (germline): SQVTM, ANQGSEA. This chain's CDR3 is CSVEGLAGPQETQYF. In DNA, the CDR3 is TGCAGCGTGGAAGGACTAGCGGGACCACAAGAGACCCAGTACTTC.

The J gene is TRBJ1-5, the V gene TRBV23-1; possibly TRBD1 for D (6 bases). TRBV23-1 is an ORF; its function is uncertain. CDR3 length equals 16 residues. V was trimmed by 8 bases and J by 3 bases, leaving 20 bases between them. The CDR3 nucleotides are TGCGCCAGCCTGACAAGTTGGACAGTGGTCAATCAGCCCCAGCATTTT. It is translated as CASLTSWTVVNQPQHF.

This chain uses TRBV6-1 with TRBJ1-2; D is unresolved. The CDR3 totals 16 residues. Germline V gene sequence: CDR1 MNHNS, CDR2 SASEGT. The germline V and J ends were trimmed by 3 bases and 3 bases, with 17 bases remaining between them. CDR3 in amino acids: CASSDSRPLRYYGYTF. The DNA of the CDR3 is TGTGCCAGCAGTGATTCGCGGCCCCTTAGGTACTATGGCTACACCTTC.

The J gene is TRBJ1-1, the V gene TRBV28, with D tentatively TRBD1 (6 bases). Germline lookup yields CDR1 MDHEN and CDR2 SYDVKM. Trimming left V 6 bases short and J 4 bases short, with 9 bases between. The CDR3 spans 12 residues. This CDR3 is CASRIRGTEAFF. In DNA, the CDR3 is TGTGCCAGCAGGATCAGGGGCACTGAAGCTTTCTTT.